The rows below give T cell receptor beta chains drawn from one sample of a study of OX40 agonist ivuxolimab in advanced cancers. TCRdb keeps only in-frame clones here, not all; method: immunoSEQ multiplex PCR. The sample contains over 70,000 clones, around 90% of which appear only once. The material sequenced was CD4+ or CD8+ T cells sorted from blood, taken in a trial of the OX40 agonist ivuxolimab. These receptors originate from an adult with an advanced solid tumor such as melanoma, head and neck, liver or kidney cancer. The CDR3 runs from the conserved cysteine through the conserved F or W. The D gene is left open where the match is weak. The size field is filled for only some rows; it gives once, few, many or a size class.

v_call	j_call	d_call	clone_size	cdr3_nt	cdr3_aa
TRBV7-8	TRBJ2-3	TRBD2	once	TGTGCCAGCAGCTTAGCCTCAGGGACTAGCGGGGAGGCAGATACGCAGTATTTT	CASSLASGTSGEADTQYF
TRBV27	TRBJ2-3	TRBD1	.	TGTGCCAGCAGTGCCGAACAGGGGAAGTCCACAGATACGCAGTATTTT	CASSAEQGKSTDTQYF
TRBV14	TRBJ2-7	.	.	TGTGCCAGCAGCGGCCCGGATGGCAGAGCCTCCTACGAGCAGTACTTC	CASSGPDGRASYEQYF
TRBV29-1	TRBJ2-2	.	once	TGCAGCGTGACAGGCTTCACCGGGGAGCTGTTTTTT	CSVTGFTGELFF
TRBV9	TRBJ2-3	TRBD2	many	TGTGCCAGCAGCGTAGGGACTAGCGGGAGCACAGATACGCAGTATTTT	CASSVGTSGSTDTQYF
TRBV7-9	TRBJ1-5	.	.	TGTGCCAGCAGCTTAGCGCCAGGAAACAATCAGCCCCAGCATTTT	CASSLAPGNNQPQHF
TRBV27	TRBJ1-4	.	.	TGTGCCGCTGGCGGATTTGCGGCTGAAAAACTGTTTTTT	CAAGGFAAEKLFF
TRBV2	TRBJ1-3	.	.	TGTGCCAGCCAGGGAAACACCATATATTTT	CASQGNTIYF
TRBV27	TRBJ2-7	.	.	TGTGCCAGCAGCAGCGGGGACAACTCCTACGAGCAGTACTTC	CASSSGDNSYEQYF
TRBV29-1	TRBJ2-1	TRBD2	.	TGCAGCGTTGATGGGGGACTAGCGGGGGTTGAGGAGCAGTTCTTC	CSVDGGLAGVEEQFF
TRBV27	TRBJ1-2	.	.	TGTGCCAGCAGTTCCAAATCCCTTAACTATGGCTACACCTTC	CASSSKSLNYGYTF
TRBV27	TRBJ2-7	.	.	TGTGCCAGCAGTTTATCCATCGAGCAGTACTTC	CASSLSIEQYF
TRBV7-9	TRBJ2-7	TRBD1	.	TGTGCCAGCAGCTTAGGACAGGGGCGGGACGAGCAGTACTTC	CASSLGQGRDEQYF
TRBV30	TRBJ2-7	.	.	TGTGCCTGGAGTGTAGGACTCGACTACGAGCAGTACTTC	CAWSVGLDYEQYF
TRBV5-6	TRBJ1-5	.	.	TGTGCCAGCAGCTTGTCCCCACAGGGTCCGCCCCAGCATTTT	CASSLSPQGPPQHF
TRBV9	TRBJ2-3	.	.	TGTGCCAGCAGCGTAGCTCGCGATACGCAGTATTTT	CASSVARDTQYF
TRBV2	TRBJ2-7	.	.	TGTGCCAGCAGGGGAGATCGGCAGTACTTC	CASRGDRQYF
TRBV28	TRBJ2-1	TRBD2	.	TGTGCCAGCAGTTTATTTGGGACTAGCGGGAGTGTAGAGCAGTTCTTC	CASSLFGTSGSVEQFF
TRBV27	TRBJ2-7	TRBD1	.	TGTGCCAGCAGTTTGGCACGGACAGGGGCCTACGAGCAGTACTTC	CASSLARTGAYEQYF
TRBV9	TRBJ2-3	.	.	TGTGCCAGCAGCGTATGGGAGGAACACGTTTCAGATACGCAGTATTTT	CASSVWEEHVSDTQYF
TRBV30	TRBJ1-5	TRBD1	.	TGTGCCTGGAGTGAAACCGGGACAGGGGGACAGCCCCAGCATTTT	CAWSETGTGGQPQHF
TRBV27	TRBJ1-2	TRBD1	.	TGTGCCAGCAGTTGGACAGGGGGGACCTATGGCTACACCTTC	CASSWTGGTYGYTF
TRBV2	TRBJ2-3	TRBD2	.	TGTGCCAGCAGTGGGGACGCGGGGGACACAGATACGCAGTATTTT	CASSGDAGDTDTQYF
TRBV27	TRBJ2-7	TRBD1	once	TGTGCCAGCAGTTTAGTACAGGGGGCCTACGAGCAGTACTTC	CASSLVQGAYEQYF
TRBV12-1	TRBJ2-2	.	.	TGTGCCAGCAGCTTTGTTCATGCCGGGACTAGCGGGGGCTGGTCGAGGACCGGGGAGCTGTTTTTT	CASSFVHAGTSGGWSRTGELFF
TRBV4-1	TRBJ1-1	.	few	TGCGCCAGCAGTTGGAACACTGAAGCTTTCTTT	CASSWNTEAFF
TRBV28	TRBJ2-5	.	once	TGTGCCAGCAGAAGGGGAAGACAGAAGCAAGAGACCCAGTACTTC	CASRRGRQKQETQYF